Listed here is a single T cell receptor (beta chain). The data were obtained in a study of blood T cell repertoires in COVID-19. Study-wide context: Italy, Spain and the United States were the sources of the convalescent and acute COVID-19 samples.

Using immunoSEQ multiplex PCR, the repertoire was profiled, and TCRdb retains in-frame clones only, with some absent. The table lists some 260,000 clones, over 65% of them singletons. Germline V CDR1 and CDR2: MNHNS, SASEGT. CDR3 length equals 17 residues. With 1 base clipped from V and 3 bases from J, the junction kept 6 bases outside the gene matches. The chain is built from TRBV6-1 and TRBJ2-3; 11 bases fit TRBD2. The TCR was taken from a woman aged 80 or over with acute or convalescent COVID-19. Sequencing used peripheral blood. As DNA, the CDR3 is TGTGCCAGCAGTGAAGTAGCTAGCGGGGGGAGGACAGATACGCAGTATTTT. This sequence encodes CASSEVASGGRTDTQYF.